Ten or more counts support the clone carrying this T cell receptor beta chain. Its specificity is unknown. This sample was taken from a study of CD8+CD57+ T cells in acquired aplastic anemia. Overall study context: Each DNA sample taken from sorted CD4+ and CD8+ cells came to 2.5 to 4 ug on average.

The germline gives CDR1 SNHLY, CDR2 FYNNEI. This CDR3 is 13 amino acids long. The V and J ends lost 7 bases and 4 bases, in that order; junction bases with no gene match: 4. Notes on the study in general: Patients were compared with controls for CD8+ Simpson's diversity, and no significant difference emerged.

Using genomic DNA as the template, TCR beta VDJ and CDR3 profiling was carried out. TCRdb itself ran the reads through MiXCR, one entry per CDR3 protein. Of about 150,000 distinct CDR3 sequences detected, less than 45% appear once; the ten largest clones hold under 9%. The rearrangement uses TRBV2 and TRBJ1-1, with 9 bases matching TRBD1. The source is a human donor in good health, serving as a control. Sequencing was carried out using sorted CD4+, CD8+, or CD8+CD57+ T cells (not recorded which) from PBMCs. CDR3 sequence reads: CASTGQGLTEAFF. The CDR3 nucleotides read TGTGCCAGCACGGGACAGGGCCTCACTGAAGCTTTCTTT.